Here is one T cell receptor beta chain with its context. Trimming at V came to 5 bases and at J to 7 bases, leaving 9 bases not matched to a gene. In germline, CDR1 is LNHDA, CDR2 SQIVND (reference sequence). The CDR3 is 15 residues long. TCRdb reprocessed the 5' RACE reads with MiXCR, giving one entry per CDR3 protein. The data contain some 600,000 distinct CDR3 sequences, roughly 7.2% of them singletons. The entry originates in a study of identical twins. These same data were also listed under a study on yellow fever vaccine responses in identical twins.

Source material: PBMCs. This receptor was taken from a woman in her late teens or twenties in good health. This chain uses TRBV19 with TRBJ2-2; TRBD1 matches 8 bases. This CDR3 reads CASSFWTGRDGELFF. The CDR3 coding sequence is TGTGCCAGTAGTTTTTGGACAGGGCGGGACGGGGAGCTGTTTTTT.